This TCR beta chain originates from a study of blood T cell repertoires in COVID-19. As for the study in general: COVID-19 samples, acute and convalescent, were from the United States, Italy and Spain. Sample material is recorded as cDNA or gDNA derived from T cells, B-cell-depleted T cells, or PBMCs.

Trimming shortened V by 2 bases and J by 1 base, and 15 bases separated the two germline ends. The CDR3 covers 16 residues. Germline CDR1 reads MGHRA; CDR2 reads YSYEKL. Authors' data handling: Reference gene primer amplification yielded estimated nucleated cell counts. The assay was immunoSEQ multiplex PCR, and TCRdb's table has in-frame clones only and misses some. V, J and clone size are those of that table, while D and trimming were read from the DNA. In the table there are 90,000 to 150,000 clones, approximately 85% of which are singletons. This clonotype was obtained from a man older than 75 with acute or convalescent COVID-19. The chain has TRBV4-1 and TRBJ2-7, with D perhaps TRBD2 (7 bases). The sequencing sample was made of peripheral blood. The CDR3 protein is CASSQNRGGASYEQYF. The CDR3 DNA follows: TGCGCCAGCAGCCAAAATAGGGGGGGGGCGTCCTACGAGCAGTACTTC.